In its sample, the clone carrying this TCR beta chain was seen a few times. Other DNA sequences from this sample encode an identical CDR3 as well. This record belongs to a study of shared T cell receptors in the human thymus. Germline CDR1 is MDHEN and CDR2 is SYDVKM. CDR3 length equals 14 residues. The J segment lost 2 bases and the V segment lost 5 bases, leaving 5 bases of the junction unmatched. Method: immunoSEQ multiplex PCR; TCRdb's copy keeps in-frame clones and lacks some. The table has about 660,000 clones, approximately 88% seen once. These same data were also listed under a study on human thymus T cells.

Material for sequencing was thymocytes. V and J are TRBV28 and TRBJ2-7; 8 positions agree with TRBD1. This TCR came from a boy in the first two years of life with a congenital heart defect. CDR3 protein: CASSTGQGTYEQYF. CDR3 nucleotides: TGTGCCAGCAGTACCGGACAGGGTACCTACGAGCAGTACTTC.